The T cell receptor (beta chain) under discussion was sequenced for a study of T cells in Graves' hyperthyroidism and ophthalmopathy. Ten or more counts support this clonotype. Antigen specificity is unknown. The TCR beta CDR3 regions underwent amplification using RNA transcripts as the source. HTBI primers were employed in a first-round RT-PCR of the TCR CDR3. Each CDR3 protein is one row after TCRdb ran MiXCR on the multiplex PCR reads. Of 500,000 to 750,000 distinct CDR3 sequences in the sample, around 42% were seen once. Stable disease denoted Graves' hyperthyroidism without ophthalmopathy progression within 18 months. Uncontrolled infections, other autoimmune diseases, pregnancy or lactation led to exclusion of patients. Germline loops: CDR1 SGHAT, CDR2 FQNNGV. Trimming stripped 1 base from V and 0 bases from J, with 9 bases between. CDR3 length: 15 residues. General study points: Blood also carried most thyroid clonotypes expanded above 0.001.

This receptor was obtained from a woman aged 18-35 years with Graves' hyperthyroidism. The chain uses TRBV11-2 and TRBJ1-1; D call uncertain. The specimen sequenced was peripheral blood or thyroid tissue (not recorded which). CDR3: CASSLVGDLNTEAFF. The CDR3, as DNA: TGTGCCAGCAGCTTAGTTGGGGATTTGAACACTGAAGCTTTCTTT.